This TCR beta chain was sequenced during a study of Graves' ophthalmopathy and Graves' hyperthyroidism. V was clipped by 4 bases and J by 3 bases; unmatched bases: 7. CDR1 and CDR2 (germline): SNHLY, FYNNEI. The CDR3 is made up of 15 amino acids. Having ophthalmopathy, the donors showed moderate-to-severe activity, CAS ≥3 and NOSPECS ≥4, with disease lasting under 3 months. Diagnosis was based on clinical symptoms, serum thyroxine, TRAb, thyroid ultrasound and orbital computed tomography. TCR beta CDR3 regions were amplified from RNA transcripts. Second-round multiplex PCR followed a first-round RT-PCR using HTBI primers. TCRdb itself ran the multiplex PCR reads through MiXCR, one entry per CDR3 protein. Among 660,000 or so distinct CDR3 sequences listed, under 50% were seen once.

This rearrangement joins TRBV2 to TRBJ2-7, with 9 nucleotides matching TRBD1. The source of this sequence is an adult man with Graves' ophthalmopathy. The sample comprised peripheral blood. In DNA, the CDR3 is TGTGCCAGCAGTGGGGGGGCGACAGGGGGCTACGAGCAGTACTTC. This translates into CASSGGATGGYEQYF.